This T cell receptor (beta chain) is from a study of T-cell reconstitution after alpha-beta-depleted transplantation in children (dated by TCRdb to between 2015 and 2016). For the study in its entirety: Using TCR repertoire profiling, the study quantitatively followed how T-cell immune reconstitution unfolded in children after TCRalphabeta/CD19-depleted allogeneic hematopoietic cell transplantation. The study at large found these results: Over the following months the frequencies of hyperexpanded clones went down, and after one year T-cell counts and TCRbeta diversity were mostly credited to newly produced T cells. The high TCRbeta diversity at day 60 in some patients was ascribed to recipient T cells and intrathymic progenitors that had survived conditioning. Apparently early alphabetaT-cell count recovery about two months after transplant reportedly relied on only several hundred rapidly expanded clones derived from non-depleted graft cells.

V and J are trimmed by 1 base and 0 bases, and the gene matches miss 7 bases of the junction. As encoded in the germline V gene, CDR1 is SQVTM while CDR2 is ANQGSEA. Measured from the cysteine to the phenylalanine, the CDR3 is 16 residues long. The DNA shown is the 48-base CDR3, in frame from base 1. Per the publication, the treatment or condition label means: allogeneic hematopoietic cell transplantation with graft depleted of TCRalphabeta T cells and CD19 B cells. Transplant recipients were children who received TCRalphabeta/CD19-depleted allogeneic hematopoietic cell grafts. Regarding this clonotype: What this receptor recognizes is not known. No quality values exist for individual bases; no much larger clone is one base distant.

The library was built by means of PCR. Sequencing relied on an Illumina HiSeq 2500. TCR library preparation used molecular barcoding, with unique molecular identifiers applied to normalize quantification of the TCRbeta repertoire. TCRdb handled the public reads itself, with Q25 trimming in fastp and clone calling in MiXCR, and kept productive beta chains. Identical CDR3 proteins give one entry, which carries the most common genes and DNA. The sample table shows roughly 120,000 distinct CDR3 sequences, and 23% are seen once. Clones ranked in the top ten supply roughly a tenth of the sample. Sequenced here: PBMCs, mostly from graft donor cells, sampled 180 days after TCRalphabeta/CD19-depleted stem cell transplant. The chain is assembled from TRBV29-1 and TRBJ2-3, and 7 junction bases match TRBD2. The sequence derives from a male patient aged 2-9 years who had a stem cell transplant for chronic granulomatous disease, so the T cells may come from the graft donor. CDR3 reads: CSVEGGRAFSTDTQYF. The bases read TGCAGCGTTGAAGGTGGGAGGGCCTTTAGCACAGATACGCAGTATTTT.